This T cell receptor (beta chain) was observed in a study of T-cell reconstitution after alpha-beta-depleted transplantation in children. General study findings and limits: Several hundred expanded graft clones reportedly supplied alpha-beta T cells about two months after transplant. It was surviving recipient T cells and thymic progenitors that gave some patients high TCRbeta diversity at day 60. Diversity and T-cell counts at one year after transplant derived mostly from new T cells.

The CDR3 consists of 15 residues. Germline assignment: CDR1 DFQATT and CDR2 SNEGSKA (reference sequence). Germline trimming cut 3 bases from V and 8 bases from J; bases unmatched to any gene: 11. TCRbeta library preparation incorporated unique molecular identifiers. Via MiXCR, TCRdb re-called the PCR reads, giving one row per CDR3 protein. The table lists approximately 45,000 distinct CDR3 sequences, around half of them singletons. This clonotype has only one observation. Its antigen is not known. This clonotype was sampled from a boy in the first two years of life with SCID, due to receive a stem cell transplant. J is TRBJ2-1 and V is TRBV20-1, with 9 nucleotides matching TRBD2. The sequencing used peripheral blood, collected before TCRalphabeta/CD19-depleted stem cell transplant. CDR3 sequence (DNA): TGCAGTGCTAGCCCCGGCGCGGGGGGGCCGGATGAGCAGTTCTTC. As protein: CSASPGAGGPDEQFF.